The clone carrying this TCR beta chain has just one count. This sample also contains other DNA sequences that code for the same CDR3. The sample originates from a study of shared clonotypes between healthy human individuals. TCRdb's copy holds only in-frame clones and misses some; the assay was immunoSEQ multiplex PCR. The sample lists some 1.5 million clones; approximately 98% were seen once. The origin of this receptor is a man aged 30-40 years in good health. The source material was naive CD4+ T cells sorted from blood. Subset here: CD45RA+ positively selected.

The CDR3 bases are TGTGCCAGCAGCTTAGAGGCGCCCTACGAGCAGTACTTC. Translation gives CASSLEAPYEQYF. The chain couples TRBV7-9 to TRBJ2-7, with D hard to call. Germline CDR1 SEHNR, CDR2 FQNEAQ (reference sequence). V gave up 1 base and J gave up 2 bases, with 6 bases separating them. CDR3 length: 13 residues.